A selection of T cell receptor beta chains follows, all from one sample in a study of T cell responses to AZD1222 COVID-19 vaccine. Clones were sequenced by immunoSEQ multiplex PCR, and TCRdb holds only the in-frame ones, with some missing. Of nearly 110,000 clones listed, around 91% are singletons. The sample consisted of peripheral blood, taken on day 0 of AZD1222 vaccination. Receptors were obtained from an adult in good health. Each CDR3 is given without its conserved first and last residue.

J | V | CDR3
TRBJ1-1 | TRBV6-5 | ASSQGYTEAF
TRBJ1-6 | TRBV4-3 | ASSQGRQPHNSPLH
TRBJ2-7 | TRBV7-8 | ASSLGDRTYEQY
TRBJ1-1 | TRBV6-5 | ASSYSIGSQAF
TRBJ2-1 | TRBV30 | AGCRGGYNEQF
TRBJ2-5 | TRBV7-3 | ASSRDSEETQY
TRBJ2-3 | TRBV13 | ASTEGDRDITTDTQY
TRBJ1-3 | TRBV5-6 | ASSRGRVFRNTIY
TRBJ1-2 | TRBV5-4 | ASSLQGSYGYT
TRBJ2-3 | TRBV27 | ASGQGGGDTQY
TRBJ1-4 | TRBV6-4 | ASITGTGHNEKLF
TRBJ2-7 | TRBV12-3/TRBV12-4 | ASSPSSYEQY
TRBJ2-7 | TRBV2 | ASSPGLGPTDEQY
TRBJ2-1 | TRBV12-3/TRBV12-4 | ASSRDYYNEQF
TRBJ1-5 | TRBV12-3/TRBV12-4 | ASRRGAGQPQH
TRBJ1-6 | TRBV9 | ASSVGTGGNSPLH
TRBJ2-1 | TRBV7-8 | ASSTTLLAGGLSVQF
TRBJ1-3 | TRBV7-8 | ASSLVRPSGNTIY
TRBJ2-7 | TRBV27 | ASSSGTELYEQY
TRBJ1-1 | TRBV30 | AWNFGHSNTEAF
TRBJ1-1 | TRBV20-1 | SADTGSEAF
TRBJ2-5 | TRBV6-5 | ASSPGTVGQETQY
TRBJ2-7 | TRBV19 | ASSTTGGSYEQY
TRBJ2-1 | TRBV19 | AISKGLADYNEQF
TRBJ2-3 | TRBV20-1 | SASIITSGDPTDTQY
TRBJ1-3 | TRBV4-3 | ASSQDLGLGNTIY
TRBJ2-2 | TRBV7-9 | ASSQGLPNTGELF
TRBJ1-6 | TRBV30 | AWSETGGSYNSPLH
TRBJ2-7 | TRBV7-2 | ASSFRQPGEQY
TRBJ2-5 | TRBV6-2/TRBV6-3 | ASSGLAGQLETQY
TRBJ2-7 | TRBV19 | ASSIRRTGSEQY
TRBJ2-5 | TRBV30 | AWRNTGSETQY
TRBJ2-3 | TRBV7-2 | ASSVATDTQY
TRBJ1-5 | TRBV7-9 | ASSKTGNRQPQH
TRBJ2-7 | TRBV9 | ASSARGTNYDEQY
TRBJ1-1 | TRBV12-3/TRBV12-4 | ASSLSVGKEAF
TRBJ1-6 | TRBV7-2 | ASSLNRGHNSPLH
TRBJ2-7 | TRBV7-2 | ASSLSGATSYEQY
TRBJ2-7 | TRBV7-6 | ASSALGLADSYEQY
TRBJ2-1 | TRBV7-8 | ASSPGSNEQF
TRBJ2-1 | TRBV7-3 | ASSLMWTSGGNNEQF
TRBJ2-3 | TRBV6-2/TRBV6-3 | ASSYSTRGGLDTQY
TRBJ2-1 | TRBV19 | ASSIIGEQF
TRBJ1-1 | TRBV5-4 | ASSTPRTGEVTEAF
TRBJ2-1 | TRBV7-8 | ASSFTALASTYNEQF
TRBJ1-5 | TRBV19 | ASSHGTVNQPQH
TRBJ2-7 | TRBV7-8 | ASSRTGDEQY
TRBJ1-2 | TRBV9 | ASNPGRGSYGYT
TRBJ2-1 | TRBV19 | ASSQTGGANNEQF
TRBJ2-5 | TRBV7-6 | ASSTALAGVIETQY
TRBJ1-1 | TRBV11-2 | ASSLSTGYEAF
TRBJ2-5 | TRBV21-1 | ASSKASGSGALRAQY
TRBJ2-1 | TRBV30 | AWSVFFPGSSYNEQF
TRBJ2-3 | TRBV2 | ASSDPQADTQY
TRBJ1-2 | TRBV5-1 | ASSGGLLYGYT
TRBJ1-1 | TRBV9 | ASSVGGATEAF
TRBJ1-5 | TRBV19 | ASRANRGAKYQPQH